This T cell receptor (beta chain) was recorded in a study of T cells after somatic rescue of genetic block. This CDR3 comprises 15 residues. The V gene lost 0 bases and the J gene lost 3 bases, with 12 bases spanning the gap. Germline values: CDR1 LNHDA, CDR2 SQIVND (reference sequence). TCRdb keeps only in-frame clones here, not all; method: immunoSEQ multiplex PCR. The table has over 95,000 clones, about 89% seen once; the top ten hold about 1.5%. Points on this clone: Other DNA sequences in this specimen translate into the identical CDR3.

Source material: peripheral blood mononuclear cells (PBMCs). The genes are TRBV19 and TRBJ2-7; D is perhaps TRBD1 or TRBD2 (5 bases each). This receptor was taken from a woman between 18 and 30 years old. The CDR3 sequence is CASSIDLGTVYEQYF. The CDR3 DNA reads TGTGCCAGTAGTATAGATCTCGGGACGGTCTACGAGCAGTACTTC.